The entry below gives a single TCR beta chain sequence along with its context. In its sample, this clone was seen a few times. The antigen it binds to is not known. The input lacks base qualities; no much larger clone sits a single base away. The cohort was made up of under 800 healthy bone marrow donors. At the time of sampling, all cohort members were nominally healthy, though unrecorded immune exposures were likely present. The donor was CMV seropositive and belonged to the group of 250 to 300 seropositive cohort members. Every donor gave a peripheral blood sample, and the peripheral blood mononuclear cells from that sample were used for TCR beta sequencing. Genomic DNA extraction from the blood cell samples was performed with the Qiagen DNeasy Blood Extraction Kit. The CDR1 and CDR2 encoded by the germline V gene (reference sequence) are LNHDA and SQIVND. Here V drops 2 bases and J drops 7 bases, and the junction holds 7 bases not matched to any gene. The CDR3 runs 14 residues from the cysteine to the phenylalanine. The entry retains the CDR3 DNA only, 42 bases that are in frame from base 1.

Library method: the immunoSEQ multiplex PCR assay. For the multiplex PCR, a mixture combining 60 forward primers for TCR Vbeta segments and 13 reverse primers for TCR Jbeta segments was used. Amplification of the CDR3 region of rearranged TCR beta genes was performed with a multiplex PCR assay on genomic DNA. The amplified TCR beta libraries were sequenced on the Illumina HiSeq System as 87-base-pair reads. The paper's data handling went like this. Across the 670 or so repertoires, a later analysis counted approximately 83 million unique TCR beta chains, 9.5 million to 12 million of which were shared by at least two donors. A nearest-neighbor algorithm error-corrected the raw reads and collapsed the reads into unique sequences, merging closely related sequences to remove PCR and sequencing errors. Alignment of CDR3 sequences to IMGT reference sequences was used to assign V, D and J gene segments. Each retained sequence needed at least a six-nucleotide match to both a V gene segment and a J gene segment. A rearrangement was called productive if the CDR3 had no stop codons and remained in frame with V and J, and every other rearrangement was called non-productive. Following IMGT convention, CDR3 was defined as the stretch from the second conserved V-encoded cysteine up to the conserved J-encoded phenylalanine. The earlier analysis of about 610 of the donors excluded any sequence lacking an unambiguous match to a single V gene segment. An earlier analysis of approximately 590 of the donors called V segments functional above 56.7% productive rearrangements and segregating when the between-donor standard deviation exceeded 5%. A statistical classification framework was built to diagnose cytomegalovirus status from the catalog of TCR beta chain sequences. A later analysis assigned V and J genes by comparing TCR nucleotide sequences with IMGT/GENE-DB human TR gene sequences. A later analysis assigned CDR3 sequences and most-parsimonious VDJ recombination scenarios with the TCRdist pipeline. A later analysis defined each TCR beta chain by its CDR3 amino acid sequence plus V-gene family, and excluded reads lacking a unique V-gene family. As a way to deal with suspected cross-contamination and a sequencing artifact, a later analysis dropped 450 to 700 nucleotide sequences that were highly shared and had low generation probability. In a later analysis, a clonal expansion index for each public chain was calculated from normalized within-repertoire ranks of inferred template counts. A later analysis computed generation probabilities with a VDJ recombination model fitted to out-of-frame rearrangements, and checked the results against IGoR. A later analysis scored TCR-TCR, TCR-HLA and TCR-CMV co-occurrence with hypergeometric tests, applying a repertoire-size bias correction to TCR pairs. In a later analysis, false discovery rates were estimated by permuting HLA or CMV assignments 20 times. In a later analysis, co-occurring TCRs were grouped using DBSCAN, with TCRdist sequence similarity added in when clustering inside HLA-allele-positive subsets. For co-occurrence clustering, repertoires with fewer than 30,000 or more than 120,000 public chains were excluded, along with five or six repertoires with anomalous nucleotide sharing. Drawn from immuneACCESS, this table holds only the in-frame rearrangements with V and J called that TCRdb kept. Clones are partly lost; checked studies trace under half to an unresolved V gene and leave the rest unexplained. That table gives V, J and clone size, and the DNA gave D and trimming. A total of 75,000 to 90,000 clones appear in this sample, 55% to 65% of them only once. The ten largest clonotypes hold approximately 15% of the sample.

The data belong to a study of cytomegalovirus exposure and HLA in healthy donors (dated by TCRdb to 2016 to 2017). The study in broad terms: An earlier analysis of some 550 of the donors reported approximately 290 Gb of sequence data and roughly 100 million unique TCR beta sequences from 190 million or so T cells. In a later genetic analysis, genome-wide SNP genotypes for about three fifths of the 666 donors were used, and that subset was treated as a discovery cohort. Typing coverage varied by locus: about 620-630 donors for A, B, C, DRB1 and DQB1; approximately 520 for DQA1; more than 600 for DPA1; about 450 for DPB1. The study aimed to test whether cataloging public T cell receptors could reveal signatures of past pathogen exposure. Donor age, sex, ethnicity and CMV serostatus were collected together with the repertoire data. In an earlier analysis of roughly 580 of the donors, high-throughput TCR beta sequencing was used to judge whether each TCR beta V gene segment behaved as functional or pseudogenic. The study used immunosequencing to profile the T cell repertoires of more than 650 subjects and linked those repertoires to cytomegalovirus serostatus. Across about 380 genotyped donors of the cohort, an average of about 250,000 unique TCR beta nucleotide sequences per donor were sequenced, and roughly a sixth of those sequences were non-productive. Approximately 300 gigabases of sequencing data and around 80 million unique TCR sequences made up an early release that covered several hundred HLA-typed donors. A later analysis re-examined previously published TCR beta repertoires from hundreds of donors and added high-resolution HLA genotyping to investigate patterns of TCR occurrence. Both class I and class II loci were covered by HLA typing, at four-digit resolution. Among the roughly 370 genotyped donors, about 85% belonged to the genetic ancestry cluster associated with self-reported Caucasian donors. All discovery cohort repertoires had been generated on a single sequencing platform. In the later analysis, no new phenotypic data were used to find candidate immune exposures; instead, reliance was placed on TCR beta sequences and their occurrence across donors. Four to six DR-DQ haplotypes were handled as single units for association and clustering, since linkage in the cohort was strong. Along with the roughly 610-subject first cohort, a separate validation cohort of approximately 110 different subjects was used. To predict cytomegalovirus infection status, the study combined high-throughput TCR immunosequencing, statistical association of individual TCRs with disease status, and machine learning.

Here is what the overall study found, with its caveats: A later analysis found that most CMV-associated TCR beta chains appeared HLA-restricted, with HLA associations seemingly driven largely by CMV exposure. A cluster of highly shared sequence variants was judged likely to be a technical artifact of the sequencing pipeline. Sequencing depth was assumed to be roughly uniform across donors in the presence/absence analyses, though that assumption may not hold. Broadly in line with IMGT annotations, most TCR beta V segments showed up in productive rearrangements about 90% or about 30% of the time in an earlier analysis of several hundred of the donors. In a later analysis, TCR association rates were found to vary across HLA loci, with the most associated TCRs seen for DRB1 alleles and the fewest for HLA-C alleles. Linkage disequilibrium might explain the correlated functional status among segregating V segments, but an unknown experimental factor could not be excluded. Cytomegalovirus status was reported to be diagnosed by the classifier with high specificity and sensitivity in both the original and validation cohorts. Some IMGT-functional V segments, including TRBV6-2 and TRBV6-3, could not be told apart with the 87-base-pair reads, so those segments were excluded. While some public TCRs were present in many individuals, most TCR sequences turned up only very rarely across donors. In a later analysis, HLA-associated TCR beta chains were found to be more clonally expanded and to have lower generation probabilities than equally common non-associated chains. At a false discovery rate of 0.05, a later analysis linked 15,000 to 20,000 TCR beta sequences to specific HLA alleles. A few of the identified cytomegalovirus-associated TCR beta chains were confirmed in vitro to be specific for cytomegalovirus antigens. According to a later genetic analysis, donors in an Asian-associated ancestry cluster had fewer N-insertions in productive TCRs than the approximately 690-donor mean. Because some donors lacked HLA typing at each locus, the association tests relied only on the typed subset. Assigning TCR associations to individual alleles was difficult when HLA alleles, especially DR and DQ, strongly co-occurred. The authors suggested that the approach could potentially be generalized to other disease states and immunological phenotypes. A further reported finding was that TCR beta sequences accurately predicted the HLA-A and HLA-B alleles for most subjects in the first cohort. The study listed 164 TCR beta chains as associated with cytomegalovirus. The only immune exposure information available for the cohort was CMV serostatus. Approximately 18 rarely observed V segments, including chromosome 9 orphons, were excluded from the earlier analysis of approximately 500 of the donors because counts were too low. V-gene and J-gene trimming of TCR beta chains was associated with a missense DCLRE1C variant in a later genetic analysis, and the association was replicated in an independent cohort. A later analysis reported that several top co-occurrence clusters appeared linked to parvovirus B19, influenza, CMV and Epstein-Barr virus. This cohort had only TCR beta chains sequenced, and the lack of alpha or paired-chain data limited which features could be detected.

The chain was built from TRBV19 and TRBJ2-7; TRBD2 fits 8 bases in the junction. This TCR was sampled from a woman in her thirties or forties in good health and CMV-seropositive. Input material: PBMCs. The CDR3 protein: CASSISAGGGEQYF. DNA sequence: TGTGCCAGTAGTATATCTGCGGGAGGAGGGGAGCAGTACTTC.